The TCR beta chain described here comes from a study of blood T cell repertoires in COVID-19. Looking at the study overall: The cDNA or gDNA used as material had been derived from T cells, B-cell-depleted T cells, or PBMCs.

Per the original methods: Scientists estimated how many nucleated cells there were by amplifying reference gene primers. The assay was immunoSEQ multiplex PCR, and TCRdb's table has in-frame clones only and misses some. For V, J and clone size, that table is used; D and trimming come from the DNA. The sample contains over 85,000 clones, about 85% of which appear only once. Germline assignment: CDR1 KGHDR and CDR2 SFDVKD. The CDR3 loop spans 15 amino acids. V lost 3 bases, J lost 5 bases, and 14 bases lay in between. The sample comprised peripheral blood. This TCR was sampled from a man aged 45-65 years with active COVID-19. The chain employs TRBV24-1 and TRBJ2-3, with D unresolved. Here the CDR3 reads CATSDAPPTGDTQYF. Written as DNA, the CDR3 is TGTGCCACCAGTGATGCCCCCCCCACCGGAGATACGCAGTATTTT.